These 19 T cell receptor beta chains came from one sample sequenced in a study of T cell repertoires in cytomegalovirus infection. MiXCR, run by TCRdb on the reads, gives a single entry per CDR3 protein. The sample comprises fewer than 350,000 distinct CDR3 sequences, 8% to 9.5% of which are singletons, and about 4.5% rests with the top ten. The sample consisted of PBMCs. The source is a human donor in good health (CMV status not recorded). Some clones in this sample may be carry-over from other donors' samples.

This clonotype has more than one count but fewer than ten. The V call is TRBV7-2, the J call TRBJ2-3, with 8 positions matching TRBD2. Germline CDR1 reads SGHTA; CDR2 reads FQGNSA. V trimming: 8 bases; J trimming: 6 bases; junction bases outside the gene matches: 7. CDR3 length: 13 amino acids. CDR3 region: CASGREGADTQYF. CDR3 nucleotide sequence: TGTGCCAGCGGCCGGGAGGGAGCGGATACGCAGTATTTT.

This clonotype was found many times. CDR3 bases: TGTGCCAGCACCCCGGGCATAACGAGCGAGCAGTACTTC. Amino acid sequence: CASTPGITSEQYF. The V call is TRBV6-6, the J call TRBJ2-7; D gene uncertain. Germline CDR1 reads MNHNY; CDR2 reads SVGAGI (reference sequence). The V end lost 7 bases, the J end lost 6 bases, and 16 bases lay between the germline ends. The CDR3 has 13 amino acids.

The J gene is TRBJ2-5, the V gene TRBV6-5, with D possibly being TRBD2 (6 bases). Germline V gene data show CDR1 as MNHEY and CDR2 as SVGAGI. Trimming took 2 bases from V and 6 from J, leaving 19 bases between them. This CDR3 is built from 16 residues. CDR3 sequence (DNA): TGTGCCAGCAGTTACAGCCTTCCCGACGCGGGGCAGACCCAGTACTTC. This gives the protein CASSYSLPDAGQTQYF.

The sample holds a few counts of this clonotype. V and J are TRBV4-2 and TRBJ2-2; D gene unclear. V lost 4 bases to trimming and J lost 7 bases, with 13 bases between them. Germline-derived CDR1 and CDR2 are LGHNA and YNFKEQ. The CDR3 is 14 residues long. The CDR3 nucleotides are TGTGCCAGCAGCCCCCGTAGGGCCTACGGGGAGCTGTTTTTT. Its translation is CASSPRRAYGELFF.

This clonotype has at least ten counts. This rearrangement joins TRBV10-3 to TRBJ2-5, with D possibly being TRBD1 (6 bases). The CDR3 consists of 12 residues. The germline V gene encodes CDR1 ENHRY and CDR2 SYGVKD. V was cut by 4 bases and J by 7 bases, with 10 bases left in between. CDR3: CAISAGQSTQYF. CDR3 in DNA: TGTGCCATCAGTGCTGGACAGTCGACCCAGTACTTC.

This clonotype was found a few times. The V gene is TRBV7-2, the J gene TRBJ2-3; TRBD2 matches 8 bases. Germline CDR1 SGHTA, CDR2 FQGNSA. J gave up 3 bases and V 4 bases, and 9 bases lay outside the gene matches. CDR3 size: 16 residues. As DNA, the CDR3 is TGTGCCAGCAGCTCCTCGTACGGGAGGGTTACAGATACGCAGTATTTT. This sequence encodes CASSSSYGRVTDTQYF.

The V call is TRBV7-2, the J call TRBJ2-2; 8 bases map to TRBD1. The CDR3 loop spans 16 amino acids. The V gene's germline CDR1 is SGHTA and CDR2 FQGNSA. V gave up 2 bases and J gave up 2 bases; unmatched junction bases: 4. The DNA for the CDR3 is TGTGCCAGCAGCTTAAGCAGGGGGCTCAACACCGGGGAGCTGTTTTTT. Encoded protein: CASSLSRGLNTGELFF.

As DNA, the CDR3 is TGTGCCAGCTCAAGAGCTCCGGGACAATCTAATGGCTACACCTTC. It is translated as CASSRAPGQSNGYTF. The V call is TRBV18, the J call TRBJ1-2, with a possible D match to TRBD1 (6 bases). Trimming removed 5 bases from V and 6 bases from J, with 19 bases in between. The CDR3 totals 15 residues. Germline V gene lookup returns CDR1 KGHSH and CDR2 LQKENI.

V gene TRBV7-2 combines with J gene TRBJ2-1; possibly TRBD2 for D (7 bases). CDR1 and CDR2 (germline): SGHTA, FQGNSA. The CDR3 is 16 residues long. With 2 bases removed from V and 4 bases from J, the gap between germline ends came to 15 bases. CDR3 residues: CASSLPPGGRYNEQFF. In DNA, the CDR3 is TGTGCCAGCAGCTTACCTCCGGGGGGCCGATACAATGAGCAGTTCTTC.

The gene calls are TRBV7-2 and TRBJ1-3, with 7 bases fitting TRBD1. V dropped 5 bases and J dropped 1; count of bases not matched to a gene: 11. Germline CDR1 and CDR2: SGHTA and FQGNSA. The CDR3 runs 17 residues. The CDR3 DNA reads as TGTGCCAGCAGCAGGGGGCCTGGCAGGGGTTCTGGAAACACCATATATTTT. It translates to CASSRGPGRGSGNTIYF.

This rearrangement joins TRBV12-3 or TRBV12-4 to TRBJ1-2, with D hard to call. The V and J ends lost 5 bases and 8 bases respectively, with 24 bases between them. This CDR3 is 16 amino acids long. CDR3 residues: CASSSRRAKVDEGYTF. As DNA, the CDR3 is TGTGCCAGCAGTAGCCGTAGGGCCAAAGTTGATGAGGGCTACACCTTC.

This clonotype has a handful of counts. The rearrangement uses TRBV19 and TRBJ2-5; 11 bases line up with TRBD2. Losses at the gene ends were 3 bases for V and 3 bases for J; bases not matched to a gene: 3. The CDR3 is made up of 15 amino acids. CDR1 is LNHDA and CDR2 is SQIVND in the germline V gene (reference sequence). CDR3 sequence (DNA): TGTGCCAGTAGTATTGGGGGACTAGCGGAAGAGACCCAGTACTTC. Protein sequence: CASSIGGLAEETQYF.

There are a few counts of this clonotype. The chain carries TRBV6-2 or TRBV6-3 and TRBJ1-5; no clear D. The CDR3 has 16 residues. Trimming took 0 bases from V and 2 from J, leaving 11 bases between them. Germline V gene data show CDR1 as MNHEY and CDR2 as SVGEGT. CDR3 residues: CASSYSIDSGNQPQHF. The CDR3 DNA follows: TGTGCCAGCAGTTACTCGATAGATTCCGGCAATCAGCCCCAGCATTTT.

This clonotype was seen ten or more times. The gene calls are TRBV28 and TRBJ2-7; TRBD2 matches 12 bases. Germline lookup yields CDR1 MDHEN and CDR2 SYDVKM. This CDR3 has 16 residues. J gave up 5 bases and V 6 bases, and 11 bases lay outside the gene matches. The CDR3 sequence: CASRLLSSGRGHEQYF. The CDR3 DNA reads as TGTGCCAGCAGACTTCTTTCTAGCGGGAGGGGCCACGAGCAGTACTTC.

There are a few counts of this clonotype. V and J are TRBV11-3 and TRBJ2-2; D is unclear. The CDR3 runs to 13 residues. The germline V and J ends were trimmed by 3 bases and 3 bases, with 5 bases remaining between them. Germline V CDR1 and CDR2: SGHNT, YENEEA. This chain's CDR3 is CASSLGDTGELFF. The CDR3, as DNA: TGTGCCAGCAGCTTGGGCGACACCGGGGAGCTGTTTTTT.

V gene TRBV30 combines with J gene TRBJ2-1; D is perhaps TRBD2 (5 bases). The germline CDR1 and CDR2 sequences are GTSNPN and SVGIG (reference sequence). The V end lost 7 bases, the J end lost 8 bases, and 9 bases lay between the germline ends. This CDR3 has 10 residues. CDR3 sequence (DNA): TGTGCCTTAAGAGGGTATGAGCAGTTCTTC. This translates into CALRGYEQFF.

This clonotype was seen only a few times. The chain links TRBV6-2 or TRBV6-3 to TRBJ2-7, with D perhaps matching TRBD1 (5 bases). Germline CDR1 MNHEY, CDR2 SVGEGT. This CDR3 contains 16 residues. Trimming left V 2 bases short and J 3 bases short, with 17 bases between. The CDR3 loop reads CASSYVTVSKSYEQYF. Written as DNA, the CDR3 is TGTGCCAGCAGTTACGTGACAGTTTCAAAGAGCTACGAGCAGTACTTC.

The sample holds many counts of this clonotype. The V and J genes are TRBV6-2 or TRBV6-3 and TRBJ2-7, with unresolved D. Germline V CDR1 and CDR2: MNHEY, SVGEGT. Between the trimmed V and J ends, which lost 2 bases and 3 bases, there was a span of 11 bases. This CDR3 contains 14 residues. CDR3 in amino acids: CASSYGWANYEQYF. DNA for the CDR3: TGTGCCAGCAGTTACGGTTGGGCGAACTACGAGCAGTACTTC.

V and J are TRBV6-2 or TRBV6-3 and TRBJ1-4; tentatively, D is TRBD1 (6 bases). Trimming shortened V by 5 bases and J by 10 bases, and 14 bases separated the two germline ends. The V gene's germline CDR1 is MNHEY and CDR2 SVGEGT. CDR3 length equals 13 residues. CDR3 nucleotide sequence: TGTGCCAGCAGTGGCTACAGGGATGCAAAACTGTTTTTT. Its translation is CASSGYRDAKLFF.